This paragraph reports one T cell receptor (beta chain). The antigen remains undetermined. Only in-frame clones appear in the TCRdb table, and some are missing; sequencing was by immunoSEQ multiplex PCR. Of over 90,000 clones in the sample, approximately 81% were seen once. This record belongs to a study of T cell responses to AZD1222 COVID-19 vaccine. The study, taken as a whole, reports: Nearly half of unique spike-specific TCRs reportedly avoided B.1.351 and B.1.1.7 mutated regions. Elevations in Spike-specific TCR breadth and depth followed administration of two AZD1222 doses.

The CDR3 sequence is 17 residues long. From germline, CDR1 is SGDLS and CDR2 YYNGEE. The V and J ends lost 0 bases and 1 base respectively, with 16 bases between them. Sequenced here: peripheral blood, sampled on day 0 of AZD1222 vaccination. The sequence derives from an adult in good health. The gene calls are TRBV9 and TRBJ2-5; no firm D call. In DNA form, the CDR3 reads TGTGCCAGCAGCGTAGAATCAACAGCCAAGGGCCAAGAGACCCAGTACTTC. Its translation is CASSVESTAKGQETQYF.